This TCR beta chain came from a study of post-analysis software for immune sequencing data. Whole-study findings and limits: Patients showed TRBV5-6, TRBV5-1 and TRBV20-1 among roughly 5 TRBV segments more frequent than in controls.

Germline-derived CDR1 and CDR2 are SEHNR and FQNEAQ (reference sequence). Trimming took off 5 bases at V and 0 bases at J, with 14 bases between the two ends. The CDR3 covers 15 residues. The TCR beta cDNA libraries contained unique molecular identifiers. The authors obtained 500,000 to 600,000 cDNA molecules from roughly 1 to 10 million T cells. MiXCR, applied by TCRdb to the PCR reads, yields one record per CDR3 protein. The table includes approximately 400,000 distinct CDR3 sequences, about a third detected once. Comments on this clonotype: Antigen specificity is unknown.

The origin of this receptor is a girl aged 5-17 years with multiple sclerosis. V and J are TRBV7-9 and TRBJ2-7, with D tentatively TRBD1 (6 bases). Sequenced input: blood. Here the CDR3 reads CASSPQGTSSYEQYF. CDR3 bases: TGTGCCAGCAGCCCCCAGGGGACCAGCTCCTACGAGCAGTACTTC. The entire variable domain, with the rest obtained from reference TRBV7-9 and TRBJ2-7, is as follows: DTGVSQNPRHKITKRGQNVTFRCDPISEHNRLYWYRQTLGQGPEFLTYFQNEAQLEKSRLLSDRFSAERPKGSFSTLEIQRTEQGDSAMYLCASSPQGTSSYEQYFGPGTRLTVT.